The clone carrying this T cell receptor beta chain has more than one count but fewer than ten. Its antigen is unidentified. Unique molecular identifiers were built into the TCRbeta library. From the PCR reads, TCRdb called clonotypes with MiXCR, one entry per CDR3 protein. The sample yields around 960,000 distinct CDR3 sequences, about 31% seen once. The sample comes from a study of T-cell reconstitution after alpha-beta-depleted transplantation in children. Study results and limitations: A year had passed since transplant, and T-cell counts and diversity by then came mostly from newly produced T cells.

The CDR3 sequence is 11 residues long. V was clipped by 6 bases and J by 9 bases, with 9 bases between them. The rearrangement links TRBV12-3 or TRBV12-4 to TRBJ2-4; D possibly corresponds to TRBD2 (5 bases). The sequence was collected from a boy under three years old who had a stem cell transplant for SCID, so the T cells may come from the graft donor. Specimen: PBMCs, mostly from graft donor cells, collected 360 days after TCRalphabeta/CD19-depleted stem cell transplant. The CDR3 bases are TGTGCCAGCAGATCCAGCGGCATTCAGTACTTC. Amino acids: CASRSSGIQYF.